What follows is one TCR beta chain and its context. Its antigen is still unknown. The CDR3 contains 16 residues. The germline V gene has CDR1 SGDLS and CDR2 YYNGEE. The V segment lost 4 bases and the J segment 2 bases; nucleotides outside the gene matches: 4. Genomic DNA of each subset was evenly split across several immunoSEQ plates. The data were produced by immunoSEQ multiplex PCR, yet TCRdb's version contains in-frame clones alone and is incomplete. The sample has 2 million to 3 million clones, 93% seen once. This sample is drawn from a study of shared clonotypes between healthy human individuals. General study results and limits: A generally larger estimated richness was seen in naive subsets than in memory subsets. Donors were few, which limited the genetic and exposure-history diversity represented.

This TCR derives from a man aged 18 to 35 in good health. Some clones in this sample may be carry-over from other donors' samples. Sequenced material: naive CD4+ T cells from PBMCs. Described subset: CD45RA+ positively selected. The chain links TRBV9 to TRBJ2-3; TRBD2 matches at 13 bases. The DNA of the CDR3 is TGTGCCAGCAGCTTGGGACTAGCGGGATACACAGATACGCAGTATTTT. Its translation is CASSLGLAGYTDTQYF.